The sample holds a few counts of the clone carrying this T cell receptor (beta chain). The target antigen is unknown. The beta constant-region primer was an equimolar mix of two oligonucleotides covering TRBC1 and TRBC2. Nested alpha and beta constant-region primers with the SP2 primer drove four PCR rounds on ligated cDNA. One entry per CDR3 protein, called by TCRdb with MiXCR from the UMI-ligation and nested PCR reads. The sample has about 22,000 distinct CDR3 sequences; 8.5% to 10% are singletons. Germline assignment: CDR1 DFQATT and CDR2 SNEGSKA (reference sequence). CDR3 length equals 14 residues. Trimming shortened V by 1 base and J by 3 bases, and 13 bases separated the two germline ends. These data originate in a study of naive and memory T cell subsets. Findings and limits, study-wide: Clonotypes are single alpha or beta chains, not paired receptors. Expression changes during T cell differentiation may affect RNA-based TCR counts.

The specimen sequenced was central memory CD8+ T cells from blood. This TCR came from a human donor in good health. The J gene is TRBJ2-7, the V gene TRBV20-1; no firm D call. The chain's CDR3 is CSARGGTDHYEQYF. CDR3 sequence (DNA): TGCAGTGCTAGAGGCGGTACCGACCACTACGAGCAGTACTTC.